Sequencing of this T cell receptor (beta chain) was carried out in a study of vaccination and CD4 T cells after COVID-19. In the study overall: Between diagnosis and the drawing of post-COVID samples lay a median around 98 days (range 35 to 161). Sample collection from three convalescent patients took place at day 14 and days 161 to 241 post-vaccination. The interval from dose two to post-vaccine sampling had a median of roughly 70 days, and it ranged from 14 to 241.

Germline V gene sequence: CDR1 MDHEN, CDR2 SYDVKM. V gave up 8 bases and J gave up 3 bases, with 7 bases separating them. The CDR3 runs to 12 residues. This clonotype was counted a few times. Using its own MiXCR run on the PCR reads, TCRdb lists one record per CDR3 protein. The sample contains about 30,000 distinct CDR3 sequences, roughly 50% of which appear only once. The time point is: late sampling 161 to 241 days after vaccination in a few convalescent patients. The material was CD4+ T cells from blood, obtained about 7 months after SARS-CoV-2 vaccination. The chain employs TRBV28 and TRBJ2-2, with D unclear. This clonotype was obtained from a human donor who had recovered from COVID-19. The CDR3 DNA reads TGTGCCAGCCTTCGGTACACCGGGGAGCTGTTTTTT. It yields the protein CASLRYTGELFF.